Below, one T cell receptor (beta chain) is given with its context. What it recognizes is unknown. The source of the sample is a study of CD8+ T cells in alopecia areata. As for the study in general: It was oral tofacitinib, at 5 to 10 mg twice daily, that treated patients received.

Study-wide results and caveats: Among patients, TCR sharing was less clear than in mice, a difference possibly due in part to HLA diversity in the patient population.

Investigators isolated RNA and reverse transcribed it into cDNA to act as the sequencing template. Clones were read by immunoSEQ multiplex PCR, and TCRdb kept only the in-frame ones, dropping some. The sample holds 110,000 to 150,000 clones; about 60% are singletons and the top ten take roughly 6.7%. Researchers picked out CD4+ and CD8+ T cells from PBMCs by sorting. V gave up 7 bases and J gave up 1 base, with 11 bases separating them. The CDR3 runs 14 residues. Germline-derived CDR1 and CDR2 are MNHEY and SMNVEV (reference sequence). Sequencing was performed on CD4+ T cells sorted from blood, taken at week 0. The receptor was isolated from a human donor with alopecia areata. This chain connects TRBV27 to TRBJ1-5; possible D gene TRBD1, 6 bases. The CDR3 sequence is CASKGRGSNQPQHF. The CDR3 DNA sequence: TGTGCCAGCAAGGGGAGGGGGAGCAATCAGCCCCAGCATTTT.